The 9 T cell receptor beta chains in this list originate from one sample, sequenced in a study of blood T cell repertoires in COVID-19. Produced via immunoSEQ multiplex PCR; TCRdb's table is partial and in-frame only. The table includes approximately 66,000 clones, less than 75% detected once. Sequencing used peripheral blood. The origin of the receptors is a man aged 60 to 69 with acute or convalescent COVID-19.

The rearrangement links TRBV6-1 to TRBJ1-1, with D unresolved. Trimming left V 2 bases short and J 8 bases short, with 12 bases between. Germline CDR1 MNHNS, CDR2 SASEGT. The CDR3 has 13 amino acids. Written as DNA, the CDR3 is TGTGCCAGCAGTGAAACCCTCCGGAGGGAAGCTTTCTTT. This codes for CASSETLRREAFF.

The chain employs TRBV4-1 and TRBJ2-1; the match to TRBD2 covers 7 bases. Trimming cost V 1 base and J 4 bases; bases outside gene matches: 10. The CDR3 contains 17 residues. CDR1 and CDR2 (germline): MGHRA, YSYEKL. The CDR3 nucleotides are TGCGCCAGCAGCCAAGTATTTTTCGGGAGGCCTTACAATGAGCAGTTCTTC. It yields the protein CASSQVFFGRPYNEQFF.

The rearrangement joins TRBV5-1 to TRBJ2-6, with D possibly being TRBD1 (6 bases). CDR1 is SGHRS, CDR2 YFSETQ, per germline. The CDR3 runs 14 residues. The germline V and J ends were trimmed by 5 bases and 10 bases, with 16 bases remaining between them. The CDR3 nucleotides read TGCGCCAGCAGACTGTGGGACAAGGATAACGTCCTGACTTTC. Protein product: CASRLWDKDNVLTF.

A note on this clone: The junction does not match germline at one end; this may be a read error. The V call is TRBV19, the J call TRBJ2-1; the match to TRBD2 covers 9 bases. This CDR3 has 15 residues. The germline gives CDR1 LNHDA, CDR2 SQIVND (reference sequence). The CDR3 DNA reads as TGTGCCAGTAGAATAGCGGGAGAGGAAGGCAATGAGCAGTTCTTC. This sequence encodes CASRIAGEEGNEQFF.

This clone was counted once. The chain recombines TRBV9 with TRBJ2-7; D possibly corresponds to TRBD1 (5 bases). Germline CDR1 SGDLS, CDR2 YYNGEE. Trimming pared 9 bases from V and 6 bases from J, leaving 13 bases between. This CDR3 contains 11 residues. The CDR3 protein is CAIQGAGEQYF. In DNA form, the CDR3 reads TGTGCCATCCAAGGGGCCGGCGAGCAGTACTTC.

J is TRBJ2-5 and V is TRBV5-1, with TRBD1 matching over 8 bases. The CDR3 has 16 amino acids. From germline, CDR1 is SGHRS and CDR2 YFSETQ. The V gene end was trimmed by 0 bases and the J gene end by 2 bases; junction bases not matched to a gene: 6. In DNA, the CDR3 is TGCGCCAGCAGCTTGGTACAGGGGGTTAAACAAGAGACCCAGTACTTC. Translated: CASSLVQGVKQETQYF.

The chain recombines TRBV19 with TRBJ2-3, with D perhaps matching TRBD1 (6 bases). This CDR3 is 14 amino acids long. Germline V gives CDR1 LNHDA, CDR2 SQIVND (reference sequence). Between the trimmed V and J ends, which lost 9 bases and 2 bases, there was a span of 15 bases. The CDR3: CASRRGGVTDTQYF. CDR3 nucleotides: TGTGCCAGCCGGAGAGGGGGAGTCACAGATACGCAGTATTTT.

The J gene is TRBJ2-1, the V gene TRBV5-1; 10 positions match TRBD2. Germline V lookup: CDR1 SGHRS, CDR2 YFSETQ. Trimming took 3 bases from V and 1 from J; bases not matched to a gene: 10. The CDR3 is 18 amino acids. The CDR3 nucleotides read TGCGCCAGCAGCTCCACCTTTGAGCGGGGGGGGTCCTACAATGAGCAGTTCTTC. This translates into CASSSTFERGGSYNEQFF.

This clone came up once. The chain recombines TRBV6-5 with TRBJ2-1, with TRBD1 identical over 8 bases. The CDR3 has 14 residues. Germline V gene lookup returns CDR1 MNHEY and CDR2 SVGAGI. Unmatched junction bases numbered 8, after V lost 7 bases and J lost 6 bases. The CDR3, as DNA: TGTGCCAGCAATGGACAGGGAAGTAGCAATGAGCAGTTCTTC. Its translation: CASNGQGSSNEQFF.